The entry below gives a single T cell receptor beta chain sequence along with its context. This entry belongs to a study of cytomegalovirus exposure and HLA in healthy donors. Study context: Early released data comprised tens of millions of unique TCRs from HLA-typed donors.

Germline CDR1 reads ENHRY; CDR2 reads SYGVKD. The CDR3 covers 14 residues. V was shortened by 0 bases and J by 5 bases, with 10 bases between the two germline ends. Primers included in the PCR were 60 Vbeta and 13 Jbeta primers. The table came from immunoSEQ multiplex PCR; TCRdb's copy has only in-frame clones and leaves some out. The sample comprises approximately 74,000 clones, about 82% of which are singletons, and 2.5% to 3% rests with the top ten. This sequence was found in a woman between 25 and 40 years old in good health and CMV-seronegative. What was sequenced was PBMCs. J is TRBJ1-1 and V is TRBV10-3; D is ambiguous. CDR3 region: CAISESTDTTEAFF. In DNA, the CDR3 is TGTGCCATCAGTGAGTCTACTGACACTACTGAAGCTTTCTTT.